Listed below are T cell receptor beta chains from one sample, sequenced in a study of T-cell reconstitution after alpha-beta-depleted transplantation in children. TCRdb re-called the PCR reads through MiXCR, storing one row per CDR3 protein. The sample lists approximately 240,000 distinct CDR3 sequences; more than 7.5% were seen once. Sequenced material: PBMCs from the stem cell graft donor, taken from the stem cell graft. Receptors were obtained from a human donor who donated a stem cell graft to a child with SCID. Each CDR3 is given with its conserved first and last residue. A D gene is named only where the DNA matches it firmly. Not all rows give a size; the values are once, few, many and, for expanded clones, a class.

.,many,TRBJ1-1,14,TRBV7-3,TGTGCCAGCAGTCCCGGAGCAACGAACACTGAAGCTTTCTTT,CASSPGATNTEAFF
TRBD1,many,TRBJ2-3,14,TRBV19,TGTGCCAGTAGCCGCCCGGACAGGGGAAATACGCAGTATTTT,CASSRPDRGNTQYF
.,many,TRBJ1-1,15,TRBV20-1,TGCAGTGCTAGATCCCCGGGTCTGACGGACACTGAAGCTTTCTTT,CSARSPGLTDTEAFF
.,many,TRBJ2-1,16,TRBV6-2/TRBV6-3,TGTGCCAGCAGTTACTACCAAGCGGGCCCCTACAATGAGCAGTTCTTC,CASSYYQAGPYNEQFF
TRBD1,.,TRBJ2-1,16,TRBV6-1,TGTGCCAGCAGACGCCGGGACAGGGGGAGGAACAATGAGCAGTTCTTC,CASRRRDRGRNNEQFF
.,many,TRBJ1-3,13,TRBV20-1,TGCAGTGCTACCAAAGTGTCTGGAAACACCATATATTTT,CSATKVSGNTIYF
TRBD1,many,TRBJ2-7,15,TRBV5-1,TGCGCCAGCAGCTTGGTGGACAGGGCAGAGTCTGAGCAGTACTTC,CASSLVDRAESEQYF
.,many,TRBJ2-6,14,TRBV20-1,TGCAGTGCGAGTGACAGCTCTGGGGCCAACGTCCTGACTTTC,CSASDSSGANVLTF
.,many,TRBJ1-4,16,TRBV4-2,TGTGCCAGCAGCCAAGACCCGTCAGGGGCTAATGAAAAACTGTTTTTT,CASSQDPSGANEKLFF
.,many,TRBJ2-1,13,TRBV27,TGTGCCAGCAGTTTACAGGTTAGCGATGAGCAGTTCTTC,CASSLQVSDEQFF
TRBD2,.,TRBJ2-1,17,TRBV20-1,TGCAGTGCTAGAGATCGGCTAGCGGCCAACTCCTACAATGAGCAGTTCTTC,CSARDRLAANSYNEQFF
.,many,TRBJ2-2,13,TRBV5-1,TGCGCCAGCAGCTTAGGCCCGACCGGGGAGCTGTTTTTT,CASSLGPTGELFF
TRBD1,.,TRBJ1-2,15,TRBV5-5,TGTGCCAGCAGCTTAGGGACAGGGGGCGCAGAAGGCTACACCTTC,CASSLGTGGAEGYTF
.,.,TRBJ2-7,12,TRBV7-2,TGTGCCAGCAGCTTATTTAACTACGAGCAGTACTTC,CASSLFNYEQYF
TRBD2,many,TRBJ2-7,12,TRBV12-3/TRBV12-4,TGTGCCAGCAGTTTTAGCGGGGGCGAGCAGTACTTC,CASSFSGGEQYF
.,many,TRBJ1-1,13,TRBV12-3/TRBV12-4,TGTGCCAGCAGAGGGACGGCGAACACTGAAGCTTTCTTT,CASRGTANTEAFF
.,many,TRBJ1-1,14,TRBV5-1,TGCGCCAGCAGCTTGCCCGCGGGACCGACTGAAGCTTTCTTT,CASSLPAGPTEAFF
.,many,TRBJ2-3,13,TRBV20-1,TGCAGTGCTAGGCCCCTCTCCTTCGATACGCAGTATTTT,CSARPLSFDTQYF
.,many,TRBJ1-1,13,TRBV5-1,TGCGCCAGCAGCTTCGAAGGGGGCACTGAAGCTTTCTTT,CASSFEGGTEAFF
.,.,TRBJ1-5,15,TRBV4-1,TGCGCCAGCAGCCAAGAGGACCTTAGCAATCAGCCCCAGCATTTT,CASSQEDLSNQPQHF
TRBD1,many,TRBJ1-1,12,TRBV20-1,TGCAGTGCGCCGGACAGGGACACTGAAGCTTTCTTT,CSAPDRDTEAFF
.,.,TRBJ2-7,14,TRBV18,TGTGCCAGCTCACGCCAGAGCGCAATCTACGAGCAGTACTTC,CASSRQSAIYEQYF
TRBD2,many,TRBJ2-7,15,TRBV5-6,TGTGCCAGCAGCTTGGATAGCGGGGGACCCTACGAGCAGTACTTC,CASSLDSGGPYEQYF
.,many,TRBJ1-1,15,TRBV5-1,TGCGCCAGCAGCTTGGGAAGAAGGGCCGACACTGAAGCTTTCTTT,CASSLGRRADTEAFF
TRBD1,few,TRBJ2-3,14,TRBV4-3,TGCGCCAGCAGCCCGACAGGGTACACAGATACGCAGTATTTT,CASSPTGYTDTQYF
.,many,TRBJ2-2,14,TRBV29-1,TGCAGCGTTGATTTCGATTGGGGCACCGGGGAGCTGTTTTTT,CSVDFDWGTGELFF
.,.,TRBJ1-1,13,TRBV28,TGTGCCAGCAGTTTGGGGAGGGCCACCGAAGCTTTCTTT,CASSLGRATEAFF
.,many,TRBJ1-5,14,TRBV20-1,TGCAGTGCTAGACCGAGATATAGCAATCAGCCCCAGCATTTT,CSARPRYSNQPQHF
.,few,TRBJ2-2,15,TRBV7-8,TGTGCCAGCAGCTTCTCAACAGGGTACACCGGGGAGCTGTTTTTT,CASSFSTGYTGELFF
.,many,TRBJ1-5,14,TRBV7-2,TGTGCCAGCAGCCCAGACAGCAGCAATCAGCCCCAGCATTTT,CASSPDSSNQPQHF
TRBD2,many,TRBJ2-1,15,TRBV7-3,TGTGCCAGCAGCGCCTGGCGGGGGGGAGGAAATGAGCAGTTCTTC,CASSAWRGGGNEQFF
.,many,TRBJ1-1,16,TRBV10-1,TGCGCCAGCAGTGGGACGCAGCGACAGCCGAACACTGAAGCTTTCTTT,CASSGTQRQPNTEAFF
TRBD1,many,TRBJ1-5,17,TRBV7-2,TGTGCCAGCAGCGGACAGGGTGGGGGATATAGCAATCAGCCCCAGCATTTT,CASSGQGGGYSNQPQHF
TRBD2,many,TRBJ2-1,16,TRBV29-1,TGCAGCGTCCCCTGGGCGGGGGGGCTCTCCTACAATGAGCAGTTCTTC,CSVPWAGGLSYNEQFF
.,many,TRBJ2-5,15,TRBV15,TGTGCCACCAGCAGAGGAGGGAATCAGTTCGGGACCCAGTACTTC,CATSRGGNQFGTQYF
.,few,TRBJ2-2,15,TRBV5-1,TGCGCCAGCAGCACTTTGCGGAGTGACACCGGGGAGCTGTTTTTT,CASSTLRSDTGELFF
.,many,TRBJ1-1,15,TRBV7-2,TGTGCCAGGATCAGGGTAGTGGGGAGGCTCACTGAAGCTTTCTTT,CARIRVVGRLTEAFF
.,many,TRBJ2-7,14,TRBV7-2,TGTGCCAGCAGCTTAGATCCCCTCGGGGGCGAGCAGTACTTC,CASSLDPLGGEQYF
TRBD1,many,TRBJ1-3,17,TRBV7-8,TGTGCCAGCAGCTTATTGGGTACAGGGGTCTCTGGAAACACCATATATTTT,CASSLLGTGVSGNTIYF
.,few,TRBJ2-7,14,TRBV5-6,TGTGCCAGCAGCTTAGGCAGGGTCCACTACGAGCAGTACTTC,CASSLGRVHYEQYF
.,many,TRBJ2-1,13,TRBV7-6,TGTGCCAGCAGCATGGACAGATACAATGAGCAGTTCTTC,CASSMDRYNEQFF
TRBD1,.,TRBJ2-1,14,TRBV19,TGTGCCGCCTCTCCGGGACAGGGACCCAATGAGCAGTTCTTC,CAASPGQGPNEQFF
.,many,TRBJ2-2,16,TRBV15,TGTGCCACCAGCACCGTATCCGGGACCAACACCGGGGAGCTGTTTTTT,CATSTVSGTNTGELFF
.,many,TRBJ2-7,11,TRBV11-2,TGTGCCAGCAGCGTCGATAGGAAGCAGTACTTC,CASSVDRKQYF
.,once,TRBJ2-7,13,TRBV6-1,TGTGCCAGCAGTGACAGGGAGATTTACGAGCAGTACTTC,CASSDREIYEQYF
.,many,TRBJ2-7,14,TRBV7-9,TGTGCCAGCAGCTTTCTGGGACGTCGGGGGGAGCAGTACTTC,CASSFLGRRGEQYF